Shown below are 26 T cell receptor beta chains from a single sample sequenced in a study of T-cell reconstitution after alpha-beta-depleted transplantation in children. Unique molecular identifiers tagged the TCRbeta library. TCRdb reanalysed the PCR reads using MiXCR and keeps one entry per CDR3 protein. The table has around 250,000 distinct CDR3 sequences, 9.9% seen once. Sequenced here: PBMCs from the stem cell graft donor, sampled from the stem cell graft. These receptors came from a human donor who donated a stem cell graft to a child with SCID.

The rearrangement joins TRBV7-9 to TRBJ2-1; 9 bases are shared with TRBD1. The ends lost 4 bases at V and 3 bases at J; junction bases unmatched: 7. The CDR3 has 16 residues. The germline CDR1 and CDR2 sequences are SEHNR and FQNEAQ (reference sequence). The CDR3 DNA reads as TGTGCCAGCAGCTCGCGGACAGGGGCCGACTACAATGAGCAGTTCTTC. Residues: CASSSRTGADYNEQFF.

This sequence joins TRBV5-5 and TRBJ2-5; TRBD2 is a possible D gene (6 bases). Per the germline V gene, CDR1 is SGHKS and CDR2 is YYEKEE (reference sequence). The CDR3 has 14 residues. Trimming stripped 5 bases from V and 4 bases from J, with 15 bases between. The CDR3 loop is CASRAGGAGETQYF. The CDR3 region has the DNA TGTGCCAGCAGAGCAGGAGGGGCCGGAGAGACCCAGTACTTC. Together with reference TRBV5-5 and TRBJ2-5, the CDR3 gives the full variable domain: DAGVTQSPTHLIKTRGQQVTLRCSPISGHKSVSWYQQVLGQGPQFIFQYYEKEERGRGNFPDRFSARQFPNYSSELNVNALLLGDSALYLCASRAGGAGETQYFGPGTRLLVL.

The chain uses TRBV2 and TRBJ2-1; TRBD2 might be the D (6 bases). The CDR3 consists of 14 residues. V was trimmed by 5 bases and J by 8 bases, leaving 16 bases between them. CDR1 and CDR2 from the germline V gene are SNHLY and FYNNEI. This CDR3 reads CASSLRQRVDEQFF. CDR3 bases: TGTGCCAGCAGTCTCCGGCAGCGGGTCGATGAGCAGTTCTTC.

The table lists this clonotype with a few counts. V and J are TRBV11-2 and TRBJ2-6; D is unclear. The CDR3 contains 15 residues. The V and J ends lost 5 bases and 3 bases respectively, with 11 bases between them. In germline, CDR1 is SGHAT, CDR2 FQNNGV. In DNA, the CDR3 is TGTGCCAGCAGCCCAGCTGGGTTTGGGGCCAACGTCCTGACTTTC. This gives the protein CASSPAGFGANVLTF. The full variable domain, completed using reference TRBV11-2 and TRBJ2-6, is EAGVAQSPRYKIIEKRQSVAFWCNPISGHATLYWYQQILGQGPKLLIQFQNNGVVDDSQLPKDRFSAERLKGVDSTLKIQPAKLEDSAVYLCASSPAGFGANVLTFGAGSRLTVL.

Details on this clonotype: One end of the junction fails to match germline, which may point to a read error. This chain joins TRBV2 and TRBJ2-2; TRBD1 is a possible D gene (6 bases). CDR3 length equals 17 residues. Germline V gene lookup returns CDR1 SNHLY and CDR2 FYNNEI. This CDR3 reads CASSLDSPRGNTGELCF. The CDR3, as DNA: TGTGCCAGCAGTCTGGACAGTCCGAGGGGTAACACCGGGGAGCTGTGTTTT.

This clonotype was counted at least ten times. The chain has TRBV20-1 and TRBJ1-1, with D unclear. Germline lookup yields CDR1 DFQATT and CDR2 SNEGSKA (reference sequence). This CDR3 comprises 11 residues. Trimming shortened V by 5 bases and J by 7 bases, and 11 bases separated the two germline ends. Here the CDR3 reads CSAGPGLEAFF. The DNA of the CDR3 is TGCAGTGCTGGGCCGGGCCTTGAAGCTTTCTTT.

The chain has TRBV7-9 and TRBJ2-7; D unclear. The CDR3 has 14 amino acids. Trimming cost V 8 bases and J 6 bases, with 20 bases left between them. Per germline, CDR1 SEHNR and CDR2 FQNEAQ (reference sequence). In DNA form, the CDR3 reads TGTGCCAGCGGACCATCGGTCAAAGGGCGCGAGCAGTACTTC. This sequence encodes CASGPSVKGREQYF.

CDR3 loop: CSVEHGPDTQYF. The CDR3 DNA reads TGCAGCGTTGAGCACGGCCCAGATACGCAGTATTTT. The rearrangement links TRBV29-1 to TRBJ2-3; unclear D gene. This CDR3 has 12 amino acids. Trimming pared 3 bases from V and 4 bases from J, leaving 8 bases between. CDR1 SQVTM and CDR2 ANQGSEA come from the germline V gene.

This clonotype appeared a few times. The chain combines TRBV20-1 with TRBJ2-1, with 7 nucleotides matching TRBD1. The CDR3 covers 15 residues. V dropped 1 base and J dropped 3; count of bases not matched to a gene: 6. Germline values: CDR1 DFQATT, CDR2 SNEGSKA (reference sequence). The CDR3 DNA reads TGCAGTGCTAGAGTTCTCGGACAGGACTACAATGAGCAGTTCTTC. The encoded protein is CSARVLGQDYNEQFF.

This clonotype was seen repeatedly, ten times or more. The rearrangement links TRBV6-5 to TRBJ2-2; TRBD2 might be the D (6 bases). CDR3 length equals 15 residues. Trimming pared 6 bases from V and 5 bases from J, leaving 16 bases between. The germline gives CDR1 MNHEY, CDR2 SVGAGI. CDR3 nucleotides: TGTGCCAGCAGCTCTGGAGCCGGAGGGACCGGGGAGCTGTTTTTT. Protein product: CASSSGAGGTGELFF.

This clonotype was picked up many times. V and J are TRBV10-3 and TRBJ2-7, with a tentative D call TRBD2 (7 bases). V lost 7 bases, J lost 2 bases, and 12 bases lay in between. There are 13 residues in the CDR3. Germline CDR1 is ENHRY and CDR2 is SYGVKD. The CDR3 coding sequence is TGTGCCATCAATGGGGGGGCCACCTACGAGCAGTACTTC. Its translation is CAINGGATYEQYF.

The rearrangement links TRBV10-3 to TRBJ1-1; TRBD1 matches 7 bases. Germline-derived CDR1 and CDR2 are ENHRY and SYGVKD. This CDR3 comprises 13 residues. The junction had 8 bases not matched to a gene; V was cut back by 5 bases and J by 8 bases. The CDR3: CAISPGTAPEAFF. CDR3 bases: TGTGCCATCAGTCCCGGGACAGCACCCGAAGCTTTCTTT.

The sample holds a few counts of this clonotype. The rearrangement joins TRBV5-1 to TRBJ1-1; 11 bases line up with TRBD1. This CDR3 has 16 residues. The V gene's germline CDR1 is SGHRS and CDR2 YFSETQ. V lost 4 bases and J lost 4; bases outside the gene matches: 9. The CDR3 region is CASSPGTGGMSTEAFF. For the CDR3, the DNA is TGCGCCAGCAGCCCCGGGACAGGGGGAATGAGCACTGAAGCTTTCTTT. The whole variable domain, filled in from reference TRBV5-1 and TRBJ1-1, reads KAGVTQTPRYLIKTRGQQVTLSCSPISGHRSVSWYQQTPGQGLQFLFEYFSETQRNKGNFPGRFSGRQFSNSRSEMNVSTLELGDSALYLCASSPGTGGMSTEAFFGQGTRLTVV.

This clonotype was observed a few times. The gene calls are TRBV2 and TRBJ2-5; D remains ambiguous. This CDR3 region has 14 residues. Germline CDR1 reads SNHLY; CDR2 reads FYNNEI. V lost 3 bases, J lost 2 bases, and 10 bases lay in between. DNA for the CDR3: TGTGCCAGCAGTGAGGTTGCTTTTCAAGAGACCCAGTACTTC. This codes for CASSEVAFQETQYF.

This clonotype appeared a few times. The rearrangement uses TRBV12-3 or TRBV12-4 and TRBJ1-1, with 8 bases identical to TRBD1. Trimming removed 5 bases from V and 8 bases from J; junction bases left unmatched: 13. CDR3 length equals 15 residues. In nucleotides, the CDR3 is TGTGCCAGCAGTCCCCGACAGGGGCCCGATTTAGAAGCTTTCTTT. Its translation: CASSPRQGPDLEAFF.

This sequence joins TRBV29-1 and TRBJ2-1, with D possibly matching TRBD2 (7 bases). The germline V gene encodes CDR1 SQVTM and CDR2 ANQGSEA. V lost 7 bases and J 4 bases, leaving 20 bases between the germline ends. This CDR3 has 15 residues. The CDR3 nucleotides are TGCAGCGCCTCGGGGGAGGGGGGACGATACAATGAGCAGTTCTTC. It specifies CSASGEGGRYNEQFF.

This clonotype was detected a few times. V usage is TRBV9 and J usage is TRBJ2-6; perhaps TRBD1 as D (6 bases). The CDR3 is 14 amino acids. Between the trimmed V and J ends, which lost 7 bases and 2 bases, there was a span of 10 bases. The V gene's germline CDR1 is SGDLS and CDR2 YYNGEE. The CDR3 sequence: CASLQGAGANVLTF. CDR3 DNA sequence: TGTGCCAGCCTACAGGGCGCTGGGGCCAACGTCCTGACTTTC.

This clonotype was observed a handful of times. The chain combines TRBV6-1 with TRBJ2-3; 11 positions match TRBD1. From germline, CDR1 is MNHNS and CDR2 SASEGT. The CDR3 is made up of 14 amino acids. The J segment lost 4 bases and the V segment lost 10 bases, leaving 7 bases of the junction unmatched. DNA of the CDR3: TGTGCCACAGGACAGGGGGCAGCTGCAGATACGCAGTATTTT. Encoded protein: CATGQGAAADTQYF.

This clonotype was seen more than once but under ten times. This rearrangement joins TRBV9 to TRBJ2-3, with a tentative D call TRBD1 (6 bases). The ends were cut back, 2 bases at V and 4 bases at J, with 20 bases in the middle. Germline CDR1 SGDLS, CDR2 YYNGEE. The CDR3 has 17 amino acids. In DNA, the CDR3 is TGTGCCAGCAGCGTGGGGGCCGGGTCCTCAAACGCAGATACGCAGTATTTT. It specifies CASSVGAGSSNADTQYF.

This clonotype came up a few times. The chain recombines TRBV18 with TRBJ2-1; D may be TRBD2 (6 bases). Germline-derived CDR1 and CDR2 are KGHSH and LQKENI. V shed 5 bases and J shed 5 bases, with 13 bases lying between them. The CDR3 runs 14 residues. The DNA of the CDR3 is TGTGCCAGCTCAAGCCCCGGGAGTGACAATGAGCAGTTCTTC. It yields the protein CASSSPGSDNEQFF.

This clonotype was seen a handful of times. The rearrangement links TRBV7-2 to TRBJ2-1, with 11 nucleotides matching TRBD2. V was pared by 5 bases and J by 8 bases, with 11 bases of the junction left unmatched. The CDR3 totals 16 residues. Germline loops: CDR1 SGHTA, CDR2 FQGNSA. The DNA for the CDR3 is TGTGCCAGCAGCCACACCGCCCTAGCGGGGGGACATGAGCAGTTCTTC. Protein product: CASSHTALAGGHEQFF.

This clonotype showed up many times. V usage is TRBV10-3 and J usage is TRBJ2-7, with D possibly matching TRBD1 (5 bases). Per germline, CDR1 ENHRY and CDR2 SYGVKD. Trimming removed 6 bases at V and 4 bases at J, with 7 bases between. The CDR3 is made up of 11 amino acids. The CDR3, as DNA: TGTGCCATCAGCCAGGGTTACGAGCAGTACTTC. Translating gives CAISQGYEQYF.

CDR3 coding DNA: TGCGCCAGCAGCTTGGCTTTCGGACACTTTGCTAACTCTGGGGCCAACGTCCTGACTTTC. Its translation: CASSLAFGHFANSGANVLTF. The chain joins TRBV5-1 to TRBJ2-6; D may be TRBD1 (5 bases). The length of the CDR3 is 20 residues. The V gene's germline CDR1 is SGHRS and CDR2 YFSETQ. V lost 0 bases and J lost 0, with 19 bases in between.

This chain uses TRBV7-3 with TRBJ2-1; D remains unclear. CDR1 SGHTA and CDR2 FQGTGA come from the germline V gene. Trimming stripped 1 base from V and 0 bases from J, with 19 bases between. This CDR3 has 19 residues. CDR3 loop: CASSLRSWWDRSSYNEQFF. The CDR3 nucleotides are TGTGCCAGCAGCTTAAGGAGTTGGTGGGATCGTAGCTCCTACAATGAGCAGTTCTTC.

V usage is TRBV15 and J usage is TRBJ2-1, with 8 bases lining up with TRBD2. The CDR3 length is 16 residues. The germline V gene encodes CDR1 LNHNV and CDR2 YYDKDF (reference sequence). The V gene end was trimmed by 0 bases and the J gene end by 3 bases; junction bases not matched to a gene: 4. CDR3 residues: CATSRDLAGGYNEQFF. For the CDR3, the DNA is TGTGCCACCAGCAGAGATTTGGCGGGGGGCTACAATGAGCAGTTCTTC.

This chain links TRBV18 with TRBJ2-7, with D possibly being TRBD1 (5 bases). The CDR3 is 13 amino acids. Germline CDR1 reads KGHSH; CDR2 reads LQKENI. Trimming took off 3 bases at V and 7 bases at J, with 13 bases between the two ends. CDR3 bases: TGTGCCAGCTCACCGGCGGCAGGGCGAGAGCAGTACTTC. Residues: CASSPAAGREQYF.